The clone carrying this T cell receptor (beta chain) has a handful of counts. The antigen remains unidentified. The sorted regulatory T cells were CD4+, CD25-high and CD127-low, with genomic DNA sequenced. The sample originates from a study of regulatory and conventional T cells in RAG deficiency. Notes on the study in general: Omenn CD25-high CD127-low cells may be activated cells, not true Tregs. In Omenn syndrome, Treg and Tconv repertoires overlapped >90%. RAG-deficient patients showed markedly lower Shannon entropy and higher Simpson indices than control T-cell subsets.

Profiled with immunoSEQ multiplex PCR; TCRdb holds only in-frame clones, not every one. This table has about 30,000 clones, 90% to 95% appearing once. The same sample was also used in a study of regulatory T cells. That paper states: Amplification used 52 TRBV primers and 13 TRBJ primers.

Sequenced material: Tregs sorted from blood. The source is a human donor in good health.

The CDR3 bases are TGTGCCAGCCTCGGGACAGGGCGACACTATGGCTACACCTTC. It specifies CASLGTGRHYGYTF. The chain has TRBV28 and TRBJ1-2; 9 bases agree with TRBD1. Trimming took 8 bases from V and 3 from J; bases not matched to a gene: 7. Germline V CDR1 and CDR2: MDHEN, SYDVKM. The CDR3 totals 14 residues.